The present T cell receptor beta chain was sequenced within a study of blood T cell repertoires in COVID-19. About the research overall: COVID-19 samples, acute and convalescent, were from the United States, Italy and Spain.

Some clones are missing from TCRdb's copy, which holds only in-frame ones; the method was immunoSEQ multiplex PCR. Of about 230,000 clones listed, roughly nine tenths are singletons. The CDR3 covers 14 residues. Between the trimmed V and J ends, which lost 5 bases and 6 bases, there was a span of 14 bases. The V gene's germline CDR1 is LNHDA and CDR2 SQIVND (reference sequence). What was sequenced was PBMCs or T cells enriched from blood (not recorded which). V is TRBV19 and J is TRBJ2-1; possible D gene TRBD2, 6 bases. The clonotype comes from a woman in her fifties or sixties in a cohort exposed to, infected with or recovered from COVID-19 (not recorded which). CDR3 nucleotide sequence: TGTGCCAGTAGTTTCTCTAGGGGAGGCAATGAGCAGTTCTTC. This encodes CASSFSRGGNEQFF.